This T cell receptor (beta chain) appears in the sequencing data of a study of blood T cell repertoires in COVID-19. Study-level background: Whether acute or convalescent, the COVID-19 samples came from the United States, Italy and Spain. From T cells, B-cell-depleted T cells, or PBMCs came the material, which was cDNA or gDNA.

Methods used by the authors: Amplification with reference gene primers provided the estimates of nucleated cell counts. The assay was immunoSEQ multiplex PCR, and TCRdb's table has in-frame clones only and misses some. The DNA was the basis for D and trimming; V, J and clone size are from that table. The sample carries 180,000 or so clones, 85% to 90% recorded once. Germline-derived CDR1 and CDR2 are MNHEY and SVGAGI. The V gene lost 0 bases and the J gene lost 3 bases, with 11 bases spanning the gap. The CDR3 is 15 residues long. The receptor was derived from a woman in her fifties or sixties with acute or convalescent COVID-19. The material sequenced was peripheral blood. The J gene is TRBJ1-2, the V gene TRBV6-5; unclear D gene. The CDR3: CASSYSPRGHYGYTF. DNA for the CDR3: TGTGCCAGCAGTTACTCCCCCCGGGGTCACTATGGCTACACCTTC.